The 9 T cell receptor beta chains given below trace back to one sample, sequenced in a study of blood T cell repertoires in COVID-19. The table came from immunoSEQ multiplex PCR; TCRdb's copy has only in-frame clones and leaves some out. The sample has about 67,000 clones, approximately 87% seen once; the top ten hold 0.95% to 1.5%. The material sequenced was peripheral blood. These receptors all come from an older woman with acute or convalescent COVID-19.

This rearrangement joins TRBV9 to TRBJ2-1, with D possibly being TRBD2 (6 bases). The germline V gene encodes CDR1 SGDLS and CDR2 YYNGEE. This CDR3 has 16 residues. V was clipped by 1 base and J by 0 bases, with 11 bases between them. The CDR3 DNA follows: TGTGCCAGCAGCGTACTAGCGTCTTTCTCCTACAATGAGCAGTTCTTC. Translating gives CASSVLASFSYNEQFF.

The rearrangement joins TRBV11-2 to TRBJ1-4; perhaps TRBD1 as D (5 bases). The CDR3 covers 15 residues. V dropped 5 bases and J dropped 5 bases, with 15 bases sitting between them. Germline V CDR1 and CDR2: SGHAT, FQNNGV. Here the CDR3 DNA reads TGTGCCAGCAGCGGGGGAGGGTCAGGCAATGAAAAACTGTTTTTT. Translating gives CASSGGGSGNEKLFF.

The genes are TRBV10-3 and TRBJ1-2; D is ambiguous. V lost 2 bases, J lost 6 bases, and 10 bases lay in between. The CDR3 spans 13 residues. CDR1 and CDR2 from the germline V gene are ENHRY and SYGVKD. The CDR3: CAISERVLDGYTF. CDR3 in DNA: TGTGCCATCAGTGAGAGAGTCCTGGATGGCTACACCTTC.

In its sample, this clone was seen once. V gene TRBV6-5 combines with J gene TRBJ1-1; D perhaps matches TRBD1 (5 bases). This CDR3 contains 12 residues. The ends were cut back, 5 bases at V and 6 bases at J, with 10 bases in the middle. CDR1 and CDR2 from the germline V gene are MNHEY and SVGAGI. The CDR3 is CASSRRGAEAFF. The CDR3 region has the DNA TGTGCCAGCAGTCGAAGGGGCGCTGAAGCTTTCTTT.

The chain carries TRBV5-1 and TRBJ2-2; 8 bases line up with TRBD1. V was clipped by 5 bases and J by 5 bases; unmatched bases: 8. The CDR3 has 15 amino acids. In germline, CDR1 is SGHRS, CDR2 YFSETQ. Here the CDR3 DNA reads TGCGCCAGCAGTCTGGACAGGGTAGGGACCGGGGAGCTGTTTTTT. Encoded protein: CASSLDRVGTGELFF.

This chain uses TRBV18 with TRBJ2-6; perhaps TRBD1 as D (6 bases). Germline CDR1 KGHSH, CDR2 LQKENI. This CDR3 is built from 19 residues. V was cut by 5 bases and J by 0 bases, with 20 bases left in between. CDR3 nucleotides: TGTGCCAGCTCAATTGATTCAAGGGGGTCTTACTCTGGGGCCAACGTCCTGACTTTC. This translates into CASSIDSRGSYSGANVLTF.

This clone has just a few counts. The genes are TRBV6-1 and TRBJ1-2; D remains ambiguous. V was clipped by 2 bases and J by 4 bases, with 11 bases between them. Germline lookup yields CDR1 MNHNS and CDR2 SASEGT. The CDR3 totals 14 residues. The CDR3 DNA reads TGTGCCAGCAGTGAAATATACAGCACCTATGGCTACACCTTC. Amino acids: CASSEIYSTYGYTF.

This sequence joins TRBV7-2 and TRBJ1-2, with D possibly matching TRBD1 (5 bases). Germline-derived CDR1 and CDR2 are SGHTA and FQGNSA. The CDR3 extends over 12 amino acids. The V end lost 5 bases, the J end lost 6 bases, and 10 bases lay between the germline ends. Written as DNA, the CDR3 is TGTGCCAGCAGCCCCCGGGGGGATGGCTACACCTTC. The encoded protein is CASSPRGDGYTF.

The rearrangement uses TRBV6-5 and TRBJ2-5; 7 bases match TRBD2. V shed 6 bases, J shed 4 bases, and the junction held 8 bases outside the gene matches. Germline-derived CDR1 and CDR2 are MNHEY and SVGAGI. The CDR3 extends over 14 amino acids. This CDR3 reads CASRRHSGAETQYF. In DNA, the CDR3 is TGTGCCAGCAGACGCCACAGCGGGGCAGAGACCCAGTACTTC.